The 10 T cell receptor beta chains listed next were all sequenced from one sample in a study of CD8 T cells in ankylosing spondylitis. Whole-study results and caveats: Characteristic of ankylosing spondylitis blood, it appeared, was a TCR beta motif comprising eight highly homologous variants.

From the 5' RACE reads, TCRdb called clonotypes with MiXCR, one entry per CDR3 protein. In the table there are 470,000 or so distinct CDR3 sequences, 25% to 30% of which are singletons. These receptors' targets are unknown. Specimen: blood, either unsorted or a sorted T cell fraction (not recorded which). The receptors here all came from a male donor with ankylosing spondylitis.

The chain couples TRBV5-6 to TRBJ1-2, with D possibly TRBD1 on 6 matching bases. This CDR3 is built from 12 residues. V was shortened by 5 bases and J by 5 bases, with 10 bases between the two germline ends. Germline V CDR1 and CDR2: SGHDT, YYEEEE. The CDR3 protein is CASRSDRYGYTF. The CDR3 nucleotides read TGTGCCAGCAGAAGCGACAGGTATGGCTACACCTTC.

J is TRBJ2-5 and V is TRBV29-1; D call uncertain. Trimming shortened V by 7 bases and J by 0 bases, and 6 bases separated the two germline ends. Germline-derived CDR1 and CDR2 are SQVTM and ANQGSEA. The CDR3 has 11 amino acids. The CDR3 bases are TGCAGCGCGACACACCAAGAGACCCAGTACTTC. It encodes CSATHQETQYF.

This clonotype has more than one count but fewer than ten. V is TRBV28 and J is TRBJ1-4, with TRBD1 matching 7 bases. The CDR3 consists of 13 residues. CDR1 MDHEN and CDR2 SYDVKM come from the germline V gene. The ends lost 10 bases at V and 3 bases at J; junction bases unmatched: 5. The CDR3 loop is CATYTGANEKLFF. DNA for the CDR3: TGTGCCACCTACACAGGGGCTAATGAAAAACTGTTTTTT.

The chain combines TRBV24-1 with TRBJ2-2; D is uncertain. The V end was cut by 8 bases, the J end by 6 bases, with 9 bases between. CDR3 size: 12 residues. Germline CDR1 KGHDR, CDR2 SFDVKD. The CDR3 is CATTSPAGELFF. The CDR3 DNA sequence: TGTGCCACCACCAGCCCCGCCGGGGAGCTGTTTTTT.

This clonotype was detected a few times. The chain joins TRBV24-1 to TRBJ2-5; a weak D match, TRBD2 (6 bases). The CDR3 consists of 14 residues. CDR1 and CDR2 (germline): KGHDR, SFDVKD. Trimming removed 4 bases at V and 6 bases at J, with 14 bases between. The CDR3 DNA reads as TGTGCCACCAGTGACGGGGGACGTAGGCAGACCCAGTACTTC. It encodes CATSDGGRRQTQYF.

This chain uses TRBV4-2 with TRBJ2-1; D is uncertain. The ends were cut back, 1 base at V and 5 bases at J, with 9 bases in the middle. The CDR3 is made up of 14 amino acids. Germline V gene lookup returns CDR1 LGHNA and CDR2 YNFKEQ. The CDR3 nucleotides read TGTGCCAGCAGCCAAGTTACGTGGAACAATGAGCAGTTCTTC. The encoded protein is CASSQVTWNNEQFF.

This clonotype was seen a few times. V is TRBV12-3 or TRBV12-4 and J is TRBJ1-2; the D is unclear. The CDR3 length is 14 residues. Trimming took off 5 bases at V and 4 bases at J, with 14 bases between the two ends. CDR3 sequence (DNA): TGTGCCAGCAGTCCTCTATACCCAGGCTATGGCTACACCTTC. Its protein product is CASSPLYPGYGYTF.

This clonotype was found many times. The chain links TRBV7-2 to TRBJ2-2; no firm D call. V lost 5 bases and J 7 bases, leaving 17 bases between the germline ends. Germline CDR1 SGHTA, CDR2 FQGNSA. The CDR3 contains 15 residues. The DNA of the CDR3 is TGTGCCAGCAGCCGGGCCGGAAGCGTTGGCGGGGAGCTGTTTTTT. It yields the protein CASSRAGSVGGELFF. The full variable domain, its missing parts supplied by reference TRBV7-2 and TRBJ2-2, is GAGVSQSPSNKVTEKGKDVELRCDPISGHTALYWYRQSLGQGLEFLIYFQGNSAPDKSGLPSDRFSAERTGGSVSTLTIQRTQQEDSAVYLCASSRAGSVGGELFFGEGSRLTVL.

This clonotype was seen more than once but under ten times. This chain connects TRBV5-1 to TRBJ2-3; D uncertain. Germline V gene data show CDR1 as SGHRS and CDR2 as YFSETQ. The V and J ends lost 0 bases and 2 bases respectively, with 16 bases between them. CDR3 length equals 17 residues. CDR3 nucleotide sequence: TGCGCCAGCAGCTTGGCAGCCATGGCGGAGATCACAGATACGCAGTATTTT. Amino acid sequence: CASSLAAMAEITDTQYF.

This chain joins TRBV7-2 and TRBJ1-2, with 8 positions matching TRBD1. CDR1 and CDR2 (germline): SGHTA, FQGNSA. The CDR3 contains 17 residues. Germline trimming cut 4 bases from V and 4 bases from J; bases unmatched to any gene: 14. The CDR3 DNA reads as TGTGCCAGCAGCTCGCCAAAGGGGACAGGAGAGAGCTATGGCTACACCTTC. Translating it yields CASSSPKGTGESYGYTF.